The rows below give T cell receptor beta chains drawn from one sample of a study of blood T cell repertoires in COVID-19. Profiled with immunoSEQ multiplex PCR; TCRdb holds only in-frame clones, not every one. The table shows approximately 82,000 clones, with over 80% occurring only once. Sequenced input: peripheral blood. Every receptor here comes from a woman aged 55-70 years with active COVID-19. The CDR3 runs from the conserved cysteine through the conserved F or W. D genes are given only for firm matches. Clone size appears in some rows only: once, few, many, or a class for an expanded clone.

V	D	length	size	J	CDR3	DNA
TRBV4-1	NA	14	NA	TRBJ1-4	CASSQMWGDEKLFF	TGCGCCAGCAGCCAAATGTGGGGGGATGAAAAACTGTTTTTT
TRBV6-5	NA	13	NA	TRBJ2-2	CASSSGNTGELFF	TGTGCCAGCAGTTCAGGGAACACCGGGGAGCTGTTTTTT
TRBV11-2	NA	15	once	TRBJ1-3	CASSFVPNSGNTIYF	TGTGCCAGCAGCTTTGTTCCTAACTCTGGAAACACCATATATTTT
TRBV19	NA	12	NA	TRBJ2-1	CASSIEGVEQFF	TGTGCCAGTAGTATAGAAGGGGTTGAGCAGTTCTTC
TRBV19	NA	13	NA	TRBJ2-3	CASTAGRTDTQYF	TGTGCCAGTACGGCGGGACGCACAGATACGCAGTATTTT
TRBV28	NA	15	NA	TRBJ2-7	CASSLNQGSSYEQYF	TGTGCCAGCAGTTTAAACCAGGGTAGCTCCTACGAGCAGTACTTC
TRBV10-1	NA	13	NA	TRBJ1-1	CASRQDGNTEAFF	TGCGCCAGCAGACAAGATGGGAACACTGAAGCTTTCTTT
TRBV3-1/TRBV3-2	NA	16	NA	TRBJ1-2	CASSQDRTGSHYGYTF	TGTGCCAGCAGCCAAGATCGTACAGGGTCCCACTATGGCTACACCTTC
TRBV6-5	TRBD1	15	NA	TRBJ2-1	CASSPNRDRDNEQFF	TGTGCCAGCAGTCCGAACCGGGACAGGGACAATGAGCAGTTCTTC
TRBV2	TRBD1	14	NA	TRBJ2-5	CASYRDRGKETQYF	TGTGCCAGCTACCGGGACAGGGGGAAAGAGACCCAGTACTTC
TRBV7-8	TRBD2	16	NA	TRBJ2-1	CASSVLSSGGYNEQFF	TGTGCCAGCAGCGTCCTTAGTAGCGGGGGGTACAATGAGCAGTTCTTC
TRBV5-1	TRBD2	15	NA	TRBJ2-1	CASSTGLAAYNEQFF	TGCGCCAGCAGCACCGGACTAGCGGCCTACAATGAGCAGTTCTTC
TRBV19	TRBD1	15	NA	TRBJ2-1	CASSILGGELGEQFF	TGTGCCAGTAGTATTCTAGGGGGCGAGCTGGGTGAGCAGTTCTTC
TRBV6-5	NA	11	few	TRBJ2-3	CASKKGPTQYF	TGTGCCAGCAAAAAGGGGCCTACGCAGTATTTT
TRBV28	TRBD2	15	NA	TRBJ2-3	CASSPGLGVLDTQYF	TGTGCCAGCAGTCCGGGACTAGGCGTCTTAGATACGCAGTATTTT
TRBV11-2	NA	16	NA	TRBJ2-3	CASSFRGLAGTDTQYF	TGTGCCAGCAGCTTTAGGGGTTTAGCGGGCACAGATACGCAGTATTTT
TRBV12-5	TRBD2	17	NA	TRBJ2-3	CASGLGLAGGSTDTQYF	TGTGCTAGTGGTCTGGGACTAGCGGGGGGGAGCACAGATACGCAGTATTTT
TRBV7-3	NA	12	NA	TRBJ2-6	CASSPGANVLTF	TGTGCCAGCAGCCCAGGAGCCAACGTCCTGACTTTC
TRBV18	TRBD1	15	NA	TRBJ2-1	CASSPPTGEGNEQFF	TGTGCCAGCTCACCACCGACAGGGGAAGGCAATGAGCAGTTCTTC
TRBV6-6	TRBD2	14	NA	TRBJ2-7	CASTPPGGTYEQYF	TGTGCCAGCACCCCTCCGGGGGGGACCTACGAGCAGTACTTC
TRBV28	NA	13	NA	TRBJ1-6	CASSPRRGWPLHF	TGTGCCAGCAGTCCCCGGCGGGGCTGGCCCCTCCACTTT
TRBV2	NA	15	NA	TRBJ2-2	CASSIQGRNTGELFF	TGTGCCAGCAGTATACAGGGCCGGAACACCGGGGAGCTGTTTTTT
TRBV25-1	NA	11	NA	TRBJ2-7	CASSEGGEQYF	TGTGCCAGCAGTGAGGGGGGCGAGCAGTACTTC
TRBV7-9	TRBD1	15	NA	TRBJ2-1	CASSLLGQGGHEQFF	TGTGCCAGCAGCTTACTGGGACAGGGGGGCCATGAGCAGTTCTTC
TRBV16	TRBD2	15	NA	TRBJ2-7	CASSPLGLAVYEQYF	TGTGCCAGCAGCCCCCTCGGGCTAGCGGTCTACGAGCAGTACTTC
TRBV27	NA	14	NA	TRBJ2-1	CASSLGPISGEQFF	TGTGCCAGCAGCCTCGGTCCAATATCGGGGGAGCAGTTCTTC
TRBV28	TRBD2	13	NA	TRBJ2-7	CASRPAERGEQYF	TGTGCCAGCAGGCCAGCGGAGCGGGGGGAGCAGTACTTC
TRBV28	NA	14	NA	TRBJ2-7	CASSFAGAGDEQYF	TGTGCCAGCAGTTTTGCAGGGGCTGGGGACGAGCAGTACTTC
TRBV6-2/TRBV6-3	TRBD2	18	NA	TRBJ2-3	CASSYRTSGGAWTDTQYF	TGTGCCAGCAGTTACCGGACTAGCGGGGGGGCCTGGACAGATACGCAGTATTTT
TRBV12-3/TRBV12-4	NA	12	NA	TRBJ1-5	CASRAGDQPQHF	TGTGCCAGCAGGGCAGGGGATCAGCCCCAGCATTTT
TRBV10-2	NA	17	NA	TRBJ1-5	CASSESDKGIRYKAQHF	TGCGCCAGCAGTGAATCGGACAAGGGGATCCGGTATAAGGCCCAGCATTTT
TRBV7-2	NA	13	NA	TRBJ1-6	CASSFQGNSPLHF	TGTGCCAGCAGCTTCCAGGGAAATTCACCCCTCCACTTT
TRBV27	TRBD2	14	NA	TRBJ2-3	CASFTSGVPDTQYF	TGTGCCAGCTTTACTAGCGGGGTTCCAGATACGCAGTATTTT
TRBV20-1	NA	11	NA	TRBJ2-3	CSARRADTQYF	TGCAGTGCTAGACGGGCAGATACGCAGTATTTT
TRBV3-1/TRBV3-2	NA	16	NA	TRBJ2-3	CAVPHPPAAHTDTQYF	TGTGCCGTACCCCACCCCCCGGCGGCACACACAGATACGCAGTATTTT
TRBV5-1	TRBD1	15	NA	TRBJ2-6	CASQGQGSGANVLTF	TGCGCCAGCCAAGGACAGGGCTCTGGGGCCAACGTCCTGACTTTC
TRBV7-9	NA	15	NA	TRBJ2-2	CASSLNKMNTGELFF	TGTGCCAGCAGCTTAAATAAAATGAACACCGGGGAGCTGTTTTTT
TRBV27	TRBD1	15	once	TRBJ2-1	CASSFGPGTANEQFF	TGTGCCAGCAGTTTCGGTCCCGGGACAGCTAATGAGCAGTTCTTC
TRBV7-6	NA	14	NA	TRBJ2-7	CASSLAGTDYEQYF	TGTGCCAGCAGCTTAGCGGGGACTGACTACGAGCAGTACTTC
TRBV3-1/TRBV3-2	NA	13	NA	TRBJ1-1	CASSRTGNTEAFF	TGTGCCAGCAGCCGAACAGGTAACACTGAAGCTTTCTTT
TRBV28	NA	13	NA	TRBJ2-1	CASSVDRYNEQFF	TGTGCCAGCAGTGTGGACAGATACAATGAGCAGTTCTTC
TRBV19	TRBD1	15	once	TRBJ1-6	CASSIETGDYSPLHF	TGTGCCAGTAGTATAGAAACAGGGGATTATTCACCCCTCCACTTT
TRBV6-6	TRBD1	15	NA	TRBJ1-2	CASSTGTGSSYGYTF	TGTGCCAGCAGTACCGGGACAGGCTCTAGCTATGGCTACACCTTC
TRBV3-1/TRBV3-2	NA	16	NA	TRBJ2-4	CASSPWGVNFGNIQYF	TGTGCCAGCAGCCCCTGGGGGGTAAACTTCGGGAACATTCAGTACTTC